Presented here are 24 T cell receptor beta chains from one specimen sequenced in a study of blood T cell repertoires in COVID-19. The protocol was immunoSEQ multiplex PCR, while the TCRdb copy is restricted to in-frame clones and leaves out a portion. The sample includes nearly 350,000 clones, roughly nine tenths of them seen just once. Sequenced sample: PBMCs or T cells enriched from blood (not recorded which). The receptors were gathered from a woman aged 25-40 years who had recovered from COVID-19.

This rearrangement joins TRBV13 to TRBJ1-1; D not certain. Trimming took 0 bases from V and 9 from J, leaving 14 bases between them. The CDR3 loop spans 14 amino acids. CDR1 is PRHDT and CDR2 is FYEKMQ in the germline V gene (reference sequence). CDR3 sequence reads: CASSLGLRPGKAFF. The CDR3 nucleotides read TGTGCCAGCAGCTTAGGTCTCAGGCCTGGAAAAGCTTTCTTT.

The V gene is TRBV24-1, the J gene TRBJ1-1; D gene uncertain. CDR3 length equals 15 residues. From germline, CDR1 is KGHDR and CDR2 SFDVKD. Trimming removed 4 bases at V and 14 bases at J, with 25 bases between. The CDR3 DNA reads as TGTGCCACCAGTGACCCGAGGCTAAACAAGCAAGTTTTGTTCTTT. It yields the protein CATSDPRLNKQVLFF.

V gene TRBV5-6 combines with J gene TRBJ2-3; 8 nucleotides agree with TRBD2. V trimming: 4 bases; J trimming: 1 base; junction bases outside the gene matches: 11. CDR1 and CDR2 (germline): SGHDT, YYEEEE. The CDR3 spans 17 residues. The DNA for the CDR3 is TGTGCCAGCAGCCTCACCCTGGTCGGGGGGGGCACAGATACGCAGTATTTT. Protein sequence: CASSLTLVGGGTDTQYF.

The chain has TRBV6-1 and TRBJ1-5; D is perhaps TRBD1 (6 bases). V dropped 3 bases and J dropped 0 bases, with 12 bases sitting between them. Germline V gene lookup returns CDR1 MNHNS and CDR2 SASEGT. The CDR3 has 16 amino acids. CDR3 nucleotides: TGTGCCAGCAGTGATTGGACAGACTATAGCAATCAGCCCCAGCATTTT. Translation gives CASSDWTDYSNQPQHF.

J is TRBJ1-2 and V is TRBV19; no definite D call. CDR1 and CDR2 from the germline V gene are LNHDA and SQIVND (reference sequence). The CDR3 totals 13 residues. The V end was cut by 7 bases, the J end by 5 bases, with 14 bases between. DNA for the CDR3: TGTGCCAGTAACGACATAGGGAGTTATGGCTACACCTTC. This gives the protein CASNDIGSYGYTF.

This chain connects TRBV19 to TRBJ2-1; 7 bases line up with TRBD2. CDR1 and CDR2 (germline): LNHDA, SQIVND (reference sequence). V trimming: 6 bases; J trimming: 4 bases; junction bases outside the gene matches: 6. The CDR3 consists of 14 residues. CDR3: CASSGLEGYNEQFF. The CDR3 DNA reads as TGTGCCAGTAGCGGACTAGAGGGGTACAATGAGCAGTTCTTC. Full variable domain (rest looked up from reference TRBV19 and TRBJ2-1): DGGITQSPKYLFRKEGQNVTLSCEQNLNHDAMYWYRQDPGQGLRLIYYSQIVNDFQKGDIAEGYSVSREKKESFPLTVTSAQKNPTAFYLCASSGLEGYNEQFFGPGTRLTVL.

The rearrangement links TRBV9 to TRBJ1-2, with D hard to call. V was pared by 4 bases and J by 4 bases, with 11 bases between. Germline lookup yields CDR1 SGDLS and CDR2 YYNGEE. This CDR3 contains 13 residues. The CDR3 region has the DNA TGTGCCAGCAGCCGCGACACCACCTATGGCTACACCTTC. Residues: CASSRDTTYGYTF.

The chain is built from TRBV6-5 and TRBJ1-6, with TRBD1 identical over 7 bases. Germline trimming cut 6 bases from V and 5 bases from J; bases unmatched to any gene: 4. This CDR3 has 14 amino acids. Germline loops: CDR1 MNHEY, CDR2 SVGAGI. CDR3 coding DNA: TGTGCCAGCAGACCGGGACAGAATAATTCACCCCTCCACTTT. Translating gives CASRPGQNNSPLHF.

The chain combines TRBV4-1 with TRBJ1-4; 9 nucleotides line up with TRBD1. Losses at the gene ends were 7 bases for V and 6 bases for J; bases not matched to a gene: 9. Looked up from germline, CDR1 is MGHRA and CDR2 is YSYEKL. This CDR3 comprises 15 residues. In nucleotides, the CDR3 is TGCGCCAGCACCCAGGGGGGACAGGGCGATGAAAAACTGTTTTTT. This codes for CASTQGGQGDEKLFF.

This chain links TRBV28 with TRBJ1-6; the D is unclear. The V gene lost 4 bases and the J gene lost 8 bases, with 6 bases spanning the gap. The CDR3 extends over 12 amino acids. Per the germline V gene, CDR1 is MDHEN and CDR2 is SYDVKM. CDR3 protein: CASSSNHSPLHF. The CDR3 nucleotides read TGTGCCAGCAGTTCCAATCATTCACCCCTCCACTTT.

The chain employs TRBV7-9 and TRBJ2-1, with D possibly TRBD1 on 6 matching bases. Germline assignment: CDR1 SEHNR and CDR2 FQNEAQ (reference sequence). The V gene lost 2 bases and the J gene lost 7 bases, with 15 bases spanning the gap. This CDR3 has 15 amino acids. This CDR3 reads CASSLTKTGWNEQFF. The CDR3 DNA reads as TGTGCCAGCAGCTTAACGAAAACAGGGTGGAATGAGCAGTTCTTC.

CDR3 sequence: CASSPWTGSGHEQYF. Here the CDR3 DNA reads TGTGCCAGCAGCCCGTGGACAGGGTCGGGCCACGAGCAGTACTTC. The gene calls are TRBV7-2 and TRBJ2-7, with TRBD1 matching 8 bases. With 5 bases clipped from V and 5 bases from J, the junction kept 11 bases outside the gene matches. The germline V gene has CDR1 SGHTA and CDR2 FQGNSA. The CDR3 covers 15 residues. Together with reference TRBV7-2 and TRBJ2-7, the CDR3 gives the full variable domain: GAGVSQSPSNKVTEKGKDVELRCDPISGHTALYWYRQSLGQGLEFLIYFQGNSAPDKSGLPSDRFSAERTGGSVSTLTIQRTQQEDSAVYLCASSPWTGSGHEQYFGPGTRLTVT.

The sample holds one count of this clone. V usage is TRBV19 and J usage is TRBJ2-4; D uncertain. This CDR3 spans 12 amino acids. The V and J ends lost 6 bases and 8 bases respectively, with 11 bases between them. Per germline, CDR1 LNHDA and CDR2 SQIVND (reference sequence). The CDR3 sequence: CASSSTRDIQYF. The CDR3 bases are TGTGCCAGTAGCTCCACTCGGGACATTCAGTACTTC. The entire variable domain, with the rest obtained from reference TRBV19 and TRBJ2-4, is as follows: DGGITQSPKYLFRKEGQNVTLSCEQNLNHDAMYWYRQDPGQGLRLIYYSQIVNDFQKGDIAEGYSVSREKKESFPLTVTSAQKNPTAFYLCASSSTRDIQYFGAGTRLSVL.

The chain couples TRBV5-1 to TRBJ2-5, with 7 bases that match TRBD2. This CDR3 spans 15 amino acids. V lost 5 bases, J lost 5 bases, and 12 bases stayed unmatched. Germline CDR1 reads SGHRS; CDR2 reads YFSETQ. In DNA, the CDR3 is TGCGCCAGCAGTGGGGAGGGGCCCGGCCGCGAGACCCAGTACTTC. Its translation is CASSGEGPGRETQYF.

This rearrangement joins TRBV7-8 to TRBJ2-3; D unclear. The germline V and J ends were trimmed by 0 bases and 10 bases, with 5 bases remaining between them. The CDR3 spans 11 residues. CDR1 is SGHVS and CDR2 is FQNEAQ in the germline V gene. CDR3 coding DNA: TGTGCCAGCAGCTTAGCCAATCCGCAGTATTTT. Protein sequence: CASSLANPQYF.

This clone was seen only once. CDR3 bases: TGTGCCATCAGTGAAAGAACAGGGGGAGGGGCCACAGATACGCAGTATTTT. Residues: CAISERTGGGATDTQYF. The V and J genes are TRBV10-3 and TRBJ2-3, with D perhaps matching TRBD1 (8 bases). This CDR3 has 17 residues. Trimming shortened V by 3 bases and J by 2 bases, and 18 bases separated the two germline ends. CDR1 is ENHRY, CDR2 SYGVKD, per germline.

The chain is built from TRBV14 and TRBJ1-2, with TRBD1 matching 9 bases. The CDR3 runs to 14 residues. The germline V gene has CDR1 SGHDN and CDR2 FVKESK. V lost 1 base and J lost 6; bases outside the gene matches: 3. The CDR3 bases are TGTGCCAGCAGCCAAGTGGGGGACAGGGATGGCTACACCTTC. Protein sequence: CASSQVGDRDGYTF.

The genes are TRBV2 and TRBJ2-5; maybe TRBD2 (7 bases). CDR3 size: 15 residues. V gave up 0 bases and J gave up 1 base, with 9 bases separating them. Germline V gene data show CDR1 as SNHLY and CDR2 as FYNNEI. The CDR3 spells CASSEAGGPQETQYF. DNA for the CDR3: TGTGCCAGCAGTGAAGCGGGGGGGCCCCAAGAGACCCAGTACTTC.

This clone was seen just once. This chain joins TRBV3-1 (or the pseudogene TRBV3-2) and TRBJ2-2; TRBD1 is a possible D gene (6 bases). CDR1 and CDR2 (germline): LGHDT, YNNKEL (reference sequence). The V end lost 2 bases, the J end lost 0 bases, and 13 bases lay between the germline ends. CDR3 length equals 17 residues. The DNA of the CDR3 is TGTGCCAGCAGCCAACACACAGGGAGCGCGAACACCGGGGAGCTGTTTTTT. This encodes CASSQHTGSANTGELFF.

The chain employs TRBV18 and TRBJ1-1, with D hard to call. This CDR3 is 15 amino acids long. From germline, CDR1 is KGHSH and CDR2 LQKENI. With 0 bases removed from V and 0 bases from J, the gap between germline ends came to 8 bases. CDR3: CASSPPQQVNTEAFF. DNA for the CDR3: TGTGCCAGCTCACCACCACAACAAGTGAACACTGAAGCTTTCTTT.

A few counts support this clone. This rearrangement joins TRBV7-6 to TRBJ2-7, with D perhaps matching TRBD2 (5 bases). The CDR3 sequence is 13 residues long. The germline V gene encodes CDR1 SGHVS and CDR2 FNYEAQ. The V end lost 4 bases, the J end lost 5 bases, and 12 bases lay between the germline ends. The chain's CDR3 is CASSSDGGHEQYF. CDR3 nucleotide sequence: TGTGCCAGCAGCTCCGACGGAGGCCACGAGCAGTACTTC.

J is TRBJ2-3 and V is TRBV5-4; a weak D match, TRBD2 (5 bases). CDR1 is SGHNT and CDR2 is YYREEE in the germline V gene (reference sequence). This CDR3 is built from 14 residues. V lost 0 bases and J 5 bases, leaving 10 bases between the germline ends. DNA for the CDR3: TGTGCCAGCAGCTTGGGTACGGGGAGAGATACGCAGTATTTT. This codes for CASSLGTGRDTQYF. Variable domain in full (rest from reference TRBV5-4 and TRBJ2-3): ETGVTQSPTHLIKTRGQQVTLRCSSQSGHNTVSWYQQALGQGPQFIFQYYREEENGRGNFPPRFSGLQFPNYSSELNVNALELDDSALYLCASSLGTGRDTQYFGPGTRLTVL.

V is TRBV28 and J is TRBJ1-2; 8 positions match TRBD1. The CDR3 contains 15 residues. CDR1 is MDHEN, CDR2 SYDVKM, per germline. Losses at the gene ends were 2 bases for V and 3 bases for J; bases not matched to a gene: 5. CDR3 sequence: CASSLRAGGDYGYTF. CDR3 coding DNA: TGTGCCAGCAGTTTACGGGCAGGGGGCGACTATGGCTACACCTTC.

This clone was recorded only once. This chain uses TRBV4-1 with TRBJ1-5; the match to TRBD1 covers 7 bases. The CDR3 has 14 amino acids. The germline gives CDR1 MGHRA, CDR2 YSYEKL. The J segment lost 5 bases and the V segment lost 5 bases, leaving 6 bases of the junction unmatched. Here the CDR3 reads CASSLRQGDQPQHF. The CDR3 DNA sequence: TGCGCCAGCAGCTTACGACAGGGCGATCAGCCCCAGCATTTT.